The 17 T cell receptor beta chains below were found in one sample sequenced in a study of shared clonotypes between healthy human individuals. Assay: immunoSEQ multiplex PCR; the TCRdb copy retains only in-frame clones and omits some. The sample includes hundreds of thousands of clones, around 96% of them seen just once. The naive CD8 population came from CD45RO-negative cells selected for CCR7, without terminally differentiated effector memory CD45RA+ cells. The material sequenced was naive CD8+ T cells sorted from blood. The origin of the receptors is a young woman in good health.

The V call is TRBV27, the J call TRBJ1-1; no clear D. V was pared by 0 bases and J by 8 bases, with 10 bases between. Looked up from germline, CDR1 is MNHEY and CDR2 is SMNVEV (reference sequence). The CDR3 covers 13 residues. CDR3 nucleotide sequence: TGTGCCAGCAGTTTATCTAGTGTGGGAGAAGCTTTCTTT. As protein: CASSLSSVGEAFF.

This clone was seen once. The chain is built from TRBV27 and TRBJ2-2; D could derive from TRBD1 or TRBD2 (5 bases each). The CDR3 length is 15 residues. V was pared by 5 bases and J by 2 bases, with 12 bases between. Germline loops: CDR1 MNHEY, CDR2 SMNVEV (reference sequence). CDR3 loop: CASSPAGGNTGELFF. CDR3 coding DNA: TGTGCCAGCAGTCCTGCTGGGGGTAACACCGGGGAGCTGTTTTTT.

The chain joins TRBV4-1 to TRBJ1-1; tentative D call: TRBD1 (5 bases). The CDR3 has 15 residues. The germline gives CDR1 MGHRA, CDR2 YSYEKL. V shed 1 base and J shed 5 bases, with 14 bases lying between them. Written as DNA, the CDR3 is TGCGCCAGCAGCCAAGCCCAGCAGCGGGGGACTGAAGCTTTCTTT. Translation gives CASSQAQQRGTEAFF.

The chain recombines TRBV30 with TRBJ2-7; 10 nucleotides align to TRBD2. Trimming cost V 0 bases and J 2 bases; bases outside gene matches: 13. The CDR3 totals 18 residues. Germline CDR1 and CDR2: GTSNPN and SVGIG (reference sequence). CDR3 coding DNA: TGTGCCTGGAGTGTCCGGGGGTTTTCTAGCGGGAGCCCCTACGAGCAGTACTTC. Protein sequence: CAWSVRGFSSGSPYEQYF.

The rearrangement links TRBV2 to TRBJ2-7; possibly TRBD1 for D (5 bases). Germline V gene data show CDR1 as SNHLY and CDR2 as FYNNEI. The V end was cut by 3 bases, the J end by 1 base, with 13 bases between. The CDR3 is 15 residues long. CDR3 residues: CASSEGKGMSYEQYF. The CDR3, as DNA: TGTGCCAGCAGTGAGGGGAAGGGGATGTCCTACGAGCAGTACTTC.

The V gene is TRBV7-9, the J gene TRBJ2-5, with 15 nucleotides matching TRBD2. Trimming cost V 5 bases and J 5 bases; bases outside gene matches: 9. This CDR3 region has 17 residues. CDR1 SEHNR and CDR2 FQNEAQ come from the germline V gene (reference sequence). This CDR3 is CASSLGLAGGVDETQYF. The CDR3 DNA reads TGTGCCAGCAGCCTGGGACTAGCGGGAGGTGTAGACGAGACCCAGTACTTC.

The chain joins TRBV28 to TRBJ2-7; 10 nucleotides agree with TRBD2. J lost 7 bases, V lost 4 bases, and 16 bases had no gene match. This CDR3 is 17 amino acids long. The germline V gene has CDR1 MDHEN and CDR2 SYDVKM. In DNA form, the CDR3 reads TGTGCCAGCAGTTACCCCCCAGAGCGGGAGGGGCCCTCGGAGCAGTACTTC. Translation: CASSYPPEREGPSEQYF.

CDR3 in DNA: TGTGCCAGCAGTTACCGGGAAGGGGGGAATGAGCAGTTCTTC. It translates to CASSYREGGNEQFF. This chain links TRBV6-5 with TRBJ2-1; D might be TRBD1 or TRBD2, each matching 6 bases. Germline loops: CDR1 MNHEY, CDR2 SVGAGI. Trimming left V 2 bases short and J 7 bases short, with 12 bases between. The CDR3 is 14 residues long.

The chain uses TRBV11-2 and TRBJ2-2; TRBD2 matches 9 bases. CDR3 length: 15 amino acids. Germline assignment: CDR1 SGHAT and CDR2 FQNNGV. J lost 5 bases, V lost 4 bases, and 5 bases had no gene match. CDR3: CASSSTSGRTGELFF. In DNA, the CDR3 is TGTGCCAGCAGCTCGACTAGCGGAAGAACCGGGGAGCTGTTTTTT.

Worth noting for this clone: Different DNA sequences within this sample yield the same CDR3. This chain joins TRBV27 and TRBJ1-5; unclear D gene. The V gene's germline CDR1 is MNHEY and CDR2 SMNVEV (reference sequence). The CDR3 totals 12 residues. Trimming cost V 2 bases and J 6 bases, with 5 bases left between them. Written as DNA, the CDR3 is TGTGCCAGCAGTTTAATCGGTCAGCCCCAGCATTTT. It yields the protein CASSLIGQPQHF.

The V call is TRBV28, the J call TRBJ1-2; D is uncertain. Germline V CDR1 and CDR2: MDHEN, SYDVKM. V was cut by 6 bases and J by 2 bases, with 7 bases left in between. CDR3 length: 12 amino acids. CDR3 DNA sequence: TGTGCCAGCAGCCCGAACAACTATGGCTACACCTTC. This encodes CASSPNNYGYTF.

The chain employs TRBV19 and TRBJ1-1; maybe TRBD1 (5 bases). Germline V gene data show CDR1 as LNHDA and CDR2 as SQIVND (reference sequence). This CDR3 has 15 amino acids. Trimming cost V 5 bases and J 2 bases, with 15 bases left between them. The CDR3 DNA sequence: TGTGCCAGTAGTTCAAATCGGGGCCCTAACACTGAAGCTTTCTTT. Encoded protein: CASSSNRGPNTEAFF.

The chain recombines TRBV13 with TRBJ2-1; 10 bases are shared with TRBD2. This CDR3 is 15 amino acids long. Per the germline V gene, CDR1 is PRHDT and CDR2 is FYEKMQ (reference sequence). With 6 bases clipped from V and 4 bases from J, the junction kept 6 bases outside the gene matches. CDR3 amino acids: CASSLRTSGYNEQFF. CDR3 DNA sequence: TGTGCCAGCAGTCTTAGGACTAGCGGATACAATGAGCAGTTCTTC.

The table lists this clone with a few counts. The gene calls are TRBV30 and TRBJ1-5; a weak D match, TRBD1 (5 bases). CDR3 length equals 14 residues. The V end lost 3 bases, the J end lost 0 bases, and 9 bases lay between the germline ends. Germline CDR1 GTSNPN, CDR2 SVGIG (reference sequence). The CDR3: CAWSTGLSNQPQHF. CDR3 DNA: TGTGCCTGGAGCACGGGACTTAGCAATCAGCCCCAGCATTTT.

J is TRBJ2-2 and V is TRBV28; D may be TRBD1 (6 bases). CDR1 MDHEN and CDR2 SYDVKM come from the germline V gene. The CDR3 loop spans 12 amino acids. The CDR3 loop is CAATGNTGELFF. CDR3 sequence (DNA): TGTGCGGCGACAGGGAACACCGGGGAGCTGTTTTTT.

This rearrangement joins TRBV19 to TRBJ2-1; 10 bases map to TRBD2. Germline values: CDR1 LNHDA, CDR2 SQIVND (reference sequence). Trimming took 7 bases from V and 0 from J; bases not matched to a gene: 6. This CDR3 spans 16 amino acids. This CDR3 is CASKGASGSSYNEQFF. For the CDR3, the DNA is TGTGCCAGTAAAGGGGCTAGCGGGAGCTCCTACAATGAGCAGTTCTTC. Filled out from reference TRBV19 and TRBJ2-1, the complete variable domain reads DGGITQSPKYLFRKEGQNVTLSCEQNLNHDAMYWYRQDPGQGLRLIYYSQIVNDFQKGDIAEGYSVSREKKESFPLTVTSAQKNPTAFYLCASKGASGSSYNEQFFGPGTRLTVL.

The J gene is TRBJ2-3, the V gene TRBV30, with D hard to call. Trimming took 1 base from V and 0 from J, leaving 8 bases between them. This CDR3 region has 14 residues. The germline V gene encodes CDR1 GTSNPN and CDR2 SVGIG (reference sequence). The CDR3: CAWSGVGSTDTQYF. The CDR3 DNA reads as TGTGCCTGGAGTGGAGTGGGGAGCACAGATACGCAGTATTTT.